This is a list of T cell receptor beta chains from one sample in a study of T cell changes during pregnancy in multiple sclerosis. The table came from immunoSEQ multiplex PCR; TCRdb's copy has only in-frame clones and leaves some out. This table has some 27,000 clones, roughly 91% appearing once. The sample in question was CD4+ T cells from peripheral blood mononuclear cells, obtained after pregnancy. The receptors come from a female donor with multiple sclerosis, enrolled in a pregnancy study. The CDR3 runs from the conserved cysteine through the conserved F or W. A D gene is named only where the DNA matches it firmly. Clone size is given for some rows only: seen once, a few or many times, or a class if the clone is expanded.

TRBV6-5	TRBD1	-	TRBJ1-4	TGTGCCAGCAGTTCCCCCCGGACAGGGTCTGAAAAACTGTTTTTT	CASSSPRTGSEKLFF
TRBV18	-	-	TRBJ1-1	TGTGCCAGCTCACTGGACAGCTCTGAAGCTTTCTTT	CASSLDSSEAFF
TRBV6-5	-	-	TRBJ1-2	TGTGCCAGCAGTTCGGAGACAGAGAGTCACTATGGCTACACCTTC	CASSSETESHYGYTF
TRBV6-5	-	-	TRBJ2-5	TGTGCCAGCAGCCGGAAGGCCGGGTGGGTAGAGACCCAGTACTTC	CASSRKAGWVETQYF
TRBV9	-	-	TRBJ2-1	TGTGCCAGCAGCGTAGGCTACGGGCAGGGTGAGCAGTTCTTC	CASSVGYGQGEQFF
TRBV6-5	TRBD1	once	TRBJ1-2	TGTGCCAGCAATCCGGGACAGGGTAATGGCTACACCTTC	CASNPGQGNGYTF
TRBV27	-	-	TRBJ2-1	TGTGCCAGCCACCTAGGCCGGGACACGACCTACAATGAGCAGTTCTTC	CASHLGRDTTYNEQFF
TRBV28	-	-	TRBJ1-2	TGTGCCAGCAGTTTAGCGGCGGGGGCCACCCACTATGGCTACACCTTC	CASSLAAGATHYGYTF
TRBV9	-	-	TRBJ1-2	TGTGCCAGCAGCACGACTCCGGGTAGTACGACCTTC	CASSTTPGSTTF
TRBV7-8	-	once	TRBJ1-1	TGTGCCAGCAGCAAAACAGGGAGGGAGGGCACTGAAGCTTTCTTT	CASSKTGREGTEAFF
TRBV7-9	TRBD1	-	TRBJ1-5	TGTGCCAGCAGGGGGACAGGGGAGAATCAGCCCCAGCATTTT	CASRGTGENQPQHF
TRBV5-1	-	-	TRBJ1-1	TGCGCCAGCAAACAAGGGGGGGATTGGACTGAAGCTTTCTTT	CASKQGGDWTEAFF
TRBV19	-	-	TRBJ1-5	TGTGCCAGTAGTAAAGAACAGGGTCGGGGCAATCAGCCCCAGCATTTT	CASSKEQGRGNQPQHF
TRBV10-2	-	-	TRBJ2-2	TGCGCCAGCAGTGGGCCCGCTGCCACCGGGGAGCTGTTTTTT	CASSGPAATGELFF
TRBV20-1	-	-	TRBJ2-1	TGCAGTGCTAGAGATAGATTTGAGCAGTTCTTC	CSARDRFEQFF
TRBV27	TRBD1	-	TRBJ2-7	TGTGCCAGCAGTTTTGAGACAGGGCCCTACGAGCAGTACTTC	CASSFETGPYEQYF
TRBV6-1	-	-	TRBJ1-2	TGTGCCACCACCCTGGGAGGTCCCTGGGGCTACACCTTC	CATTLGGPWGYTF
TRBV7-2	-	-	TRBJ1-5	TGTGCCAGCAGCTTAGTGGGGCTAAATCAGCCCCAGCATTTT	CASSLVGLNQPQHF
TRBV10-3	TRBD1	-	TRBJ1-3	TGTGCCATCAGTGAGTCGCGGACAGGGGGATCGACTGGAAACACCATATATTTT	CAISESRTGGSTGNTIYF
TRBV10-3	TRBD1	-	TRBJ2-5	TGTGCCATCAGGACAGGGGGCGCGGAGACCCAGTACTTC	CAIRTGGAETQYF
TRBV30	-	-	TRBJ2-3	TGTGCCTGGAGTGTAGAGGGGGGCACAGATACGCAGTATTTT	CAWSVEGGTDTQYF
TRBV19	-	-	TRBJ2-7	TGTGCCAGTAGTTTTCGACAGGCCGGGGAACGGGAGCAGTACTTC	CASSFRQAGEREQYF
TRBV2	-	-	TRBJ2-1	TGTGCCAGCAGAAATAGCGAGGAGCAGTTCTTC	CASRNSEEQFF
TRBV11-1	-	-	TRBJ1-2	TGTGCCAGCAGCTTAGGAAAATCACCCCACTCAGGTGGCTACACCTTC	CASSLGKSPHSGGYTF
TRBV7-9	-	-	TRBJ2-2	TGTGCCAGCAGCTTAGCGCGGACCGGGGAGCTGTTTTTT	CASSLARTGELFF
TRBV4-1	TRBD2	-	TRBJ2-2	TGCGCCAGCAGCCAAGAACCCTCAGCGGGGGCAGCGAACACCGGGGAGCTGTTTTTT	CASSQEPSAGAANTGELFF
TRBV6-5	TRBD1	-	TRBJ1-3	TGTGCCAGCAGTTACACGAGCCGGGACAGGGGTAACACCATATATTTT	CASSYTSRDRGNTIYF